This entry concerns a single TCR beta chain. The data belong to a study of blood T cell repertoires in COVID-19. Study details: Acute and convalescent COVID-19 samples came from the United States, Italy and Spain. Nucleic acid was either cDNA or gDNA, and it came from T cells, B-cell-depleted T cells, or PBMCs.

Per the original data handling: Reference gene primer amplification yielded estimated nucleated cell counts. Sequencing was performed with immunoSEQ multiplex PCR; in TCRdb, only in-frame clones are kept and a portion is missing. V and J calls and clone size come straight from that table; D and trimming were deduced from the DNA. The data contain around 180,000 clones, about 84% of them singletons. The sample comprised peripheral blood. This TCR came from a person aged 65 to 79 with COVID-19, enrolled during active disease.

This CDR3 reads CASSLVSGPQETQYF. The CDR3 nucleotides read TGTGCCAGCAGCTTAGTTAGCGGGCCCCAAGAGACCCAGTACTTC. The chain uses TRBV7-2 and TRBJ2-5, with 7 bases lining up with TRBD2. The CDR3 covers 15 residues. Germline V lookup: CDR1 SGHTA, CDR2 FQGNSA. V shed 1 base, J shed 1 base, and the junction held 3 bases outside the gene matches.